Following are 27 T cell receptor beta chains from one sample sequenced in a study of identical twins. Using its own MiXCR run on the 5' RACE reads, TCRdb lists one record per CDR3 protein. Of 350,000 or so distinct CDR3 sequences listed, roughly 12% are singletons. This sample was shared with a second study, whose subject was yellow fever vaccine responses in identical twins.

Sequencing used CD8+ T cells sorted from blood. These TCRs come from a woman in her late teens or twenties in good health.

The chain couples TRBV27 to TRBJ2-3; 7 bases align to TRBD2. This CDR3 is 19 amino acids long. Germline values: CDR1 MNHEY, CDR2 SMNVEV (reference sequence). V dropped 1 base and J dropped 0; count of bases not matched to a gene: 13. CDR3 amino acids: CASSLWPPRPGLSTDTQYF. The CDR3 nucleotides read TGTGCCAGCAGTTTATGGCCCCCCAGACCGGGACTAAGCACAGATACGCAGTATTTT.

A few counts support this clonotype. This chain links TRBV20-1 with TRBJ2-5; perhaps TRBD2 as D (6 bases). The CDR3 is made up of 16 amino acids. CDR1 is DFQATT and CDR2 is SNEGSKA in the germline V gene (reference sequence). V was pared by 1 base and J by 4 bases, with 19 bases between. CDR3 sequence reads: CSARVWEALIPETQYF. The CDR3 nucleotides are TGCAGTGCTAGAGTTTGGGAGGCCTTGATCCCAGAGACCCAGTACTTC.

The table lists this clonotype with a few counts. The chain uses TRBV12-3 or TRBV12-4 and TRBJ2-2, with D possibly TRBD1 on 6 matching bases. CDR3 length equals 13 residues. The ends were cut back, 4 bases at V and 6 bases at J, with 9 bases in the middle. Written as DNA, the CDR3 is TGTGCCAGCAGTTATACAGGGTCCGGGGAGCTGTTTTTT. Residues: CASSYTGSGELFF.

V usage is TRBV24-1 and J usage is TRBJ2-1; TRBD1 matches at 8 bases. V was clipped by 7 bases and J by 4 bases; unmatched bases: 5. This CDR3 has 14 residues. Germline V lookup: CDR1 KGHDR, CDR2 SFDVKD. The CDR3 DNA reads TGTGCCACCAGCACAGGGGGAGGATACAATGAGCAGTTCTTC. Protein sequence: CATSTGGGYNEQFF.

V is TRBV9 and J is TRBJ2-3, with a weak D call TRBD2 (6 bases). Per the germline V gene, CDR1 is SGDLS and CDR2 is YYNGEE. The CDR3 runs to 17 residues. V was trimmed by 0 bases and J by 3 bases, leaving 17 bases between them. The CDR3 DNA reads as TGTGCCAGCAGCGTAGAACCAGGTCCCGGGGGAACAGATACGCAGTATTTT. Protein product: CASSVEPGPGGTDTQYF.

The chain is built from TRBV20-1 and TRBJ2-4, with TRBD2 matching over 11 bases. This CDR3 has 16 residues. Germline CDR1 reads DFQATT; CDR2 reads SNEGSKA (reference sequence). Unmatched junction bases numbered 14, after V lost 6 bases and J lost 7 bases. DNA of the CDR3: TGCAGTGCGCCTGTCCCGGTAGCGGGGGGGATGAACATTCAGTACTTC. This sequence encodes CSAPVPVAGGMNIQYF.

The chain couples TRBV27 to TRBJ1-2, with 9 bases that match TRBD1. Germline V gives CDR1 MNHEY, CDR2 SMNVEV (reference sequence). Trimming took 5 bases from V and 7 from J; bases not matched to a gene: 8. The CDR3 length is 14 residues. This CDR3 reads CASSPGTGYAGYTF. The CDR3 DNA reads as TGTGCCAGCAGTCCCGGGACAGGGTATGCTGGCTACACCTTC.

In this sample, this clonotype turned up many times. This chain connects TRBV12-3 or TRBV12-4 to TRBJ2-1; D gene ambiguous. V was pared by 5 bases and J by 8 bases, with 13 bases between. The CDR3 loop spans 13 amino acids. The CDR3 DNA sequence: TGTGCCAGCAGTACCCTTGGATTTTATGAGCAGTTCTTC. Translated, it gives CASSTLGFYEQFF.

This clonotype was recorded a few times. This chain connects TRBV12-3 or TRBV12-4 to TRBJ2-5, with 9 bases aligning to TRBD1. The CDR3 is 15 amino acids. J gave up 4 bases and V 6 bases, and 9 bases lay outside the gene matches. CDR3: CASSQQGADGETQYF. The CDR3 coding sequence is TGTGCCAGCAGCCAACAGGGGGCTGATGGAGAGACCCAGTACTTC.

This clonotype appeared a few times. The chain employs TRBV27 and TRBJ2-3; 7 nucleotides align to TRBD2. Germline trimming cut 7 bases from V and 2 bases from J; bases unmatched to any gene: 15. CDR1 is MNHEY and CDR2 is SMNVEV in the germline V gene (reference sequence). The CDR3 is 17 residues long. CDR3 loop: CASKPLPKRGITDTQYF. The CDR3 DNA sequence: TGTGCCAGCAAACCTCTTCCTAAGCGGGGCATCACAGATACGCAGTATTTT.

In DNA, the CDR3 is TGTGCCAGCAGCTCCCCATGGACAGCCGAGAATGGCTACACCTTC. Its translation: CASSSPWTAENGYTF. The chain couples TRBV7-9 to TRBJ1-2; D is perhaps TRBD1 (6 bases). The CDR3 is 15 amino acids. The germline V and J ends were trimmed by 4 bases and 6 bases, with 18 bases remaining between them. The V gene's germline CDR1 is SEHNR and CDR2 FQNEAQ (reference sequence).

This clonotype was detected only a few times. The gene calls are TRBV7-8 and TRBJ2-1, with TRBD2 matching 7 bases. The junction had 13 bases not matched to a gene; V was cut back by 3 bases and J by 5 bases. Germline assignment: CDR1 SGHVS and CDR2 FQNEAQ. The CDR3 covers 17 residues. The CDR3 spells CASSFGFGASGHNEQFF. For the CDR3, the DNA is TGTGCCAGCAGCTTCGGTTTTGGGGCTAGCGGCCACAATGAGCAGTTCTTC. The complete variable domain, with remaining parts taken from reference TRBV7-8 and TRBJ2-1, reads GAGVSQSPRYKVAKRGQDVALRCDPISGHVSLFWYQQALGQGPEFLTYFQNEAQLDKSGLPSDRFFAERPEGSVSTLKIQRTQQEDSAVYLCASSFGFGASGHNEQFFGPGTRLTVL.

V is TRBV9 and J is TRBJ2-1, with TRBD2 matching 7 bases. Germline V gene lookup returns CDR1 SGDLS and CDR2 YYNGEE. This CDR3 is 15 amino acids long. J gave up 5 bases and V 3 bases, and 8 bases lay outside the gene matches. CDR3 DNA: TGTGCCAGCAGCGCCCCGGGGACTACCAACAATGAGCAGTTCTTC. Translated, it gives CASSAPGTTNNEQFF.

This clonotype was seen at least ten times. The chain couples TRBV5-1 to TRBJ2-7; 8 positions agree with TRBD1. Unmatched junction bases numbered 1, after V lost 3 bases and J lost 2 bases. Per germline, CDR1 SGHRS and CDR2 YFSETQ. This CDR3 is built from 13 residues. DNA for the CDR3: TGCGCCAGCAGCTCGGACAGGGCCTACGAGCAGTACTTC. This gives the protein CASSSDRAYEQYF.

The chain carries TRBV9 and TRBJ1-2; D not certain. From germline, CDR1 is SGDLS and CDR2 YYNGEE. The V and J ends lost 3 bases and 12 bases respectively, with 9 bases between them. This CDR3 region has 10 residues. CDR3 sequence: CASSAPPHTF. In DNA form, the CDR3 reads TGTGCCAGCAGCGCGCCGCCCCACACCTTC.

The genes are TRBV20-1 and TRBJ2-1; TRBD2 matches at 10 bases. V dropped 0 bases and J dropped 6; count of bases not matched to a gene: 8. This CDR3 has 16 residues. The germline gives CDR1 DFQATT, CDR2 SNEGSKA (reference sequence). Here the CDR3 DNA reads TGCAGTGCTAGAGACTTAGCGGGAGGTCCCCTCAATGAGCAGTTCTTC. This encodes CSARDLAGGPLNEQFF.

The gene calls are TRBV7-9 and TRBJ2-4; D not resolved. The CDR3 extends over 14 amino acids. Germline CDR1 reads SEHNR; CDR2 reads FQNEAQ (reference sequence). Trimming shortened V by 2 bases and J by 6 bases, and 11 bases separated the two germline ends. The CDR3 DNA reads TGTGCCAGCAGCTTACCCGAGACACCAAACATTCAGTACTTC. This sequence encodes CASSLPETPNIQYF.

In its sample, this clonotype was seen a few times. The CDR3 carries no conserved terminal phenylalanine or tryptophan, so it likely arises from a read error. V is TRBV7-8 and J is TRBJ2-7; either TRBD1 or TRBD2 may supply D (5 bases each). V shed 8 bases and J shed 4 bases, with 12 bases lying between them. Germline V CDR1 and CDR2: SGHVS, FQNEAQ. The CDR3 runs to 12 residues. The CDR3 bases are TGTGCCAGCCTAGGGGAGTTTTACGAGCAGTACCTC. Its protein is CASLGEFYEQYL.

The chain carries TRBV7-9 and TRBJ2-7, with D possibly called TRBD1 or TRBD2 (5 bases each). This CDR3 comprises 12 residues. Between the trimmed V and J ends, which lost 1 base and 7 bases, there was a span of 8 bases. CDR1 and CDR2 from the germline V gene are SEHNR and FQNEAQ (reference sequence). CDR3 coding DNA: TGTGCCAGCAGCTTAGTGGGGGTTGAGCAGTACTTC. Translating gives CASSLVGVEQYF. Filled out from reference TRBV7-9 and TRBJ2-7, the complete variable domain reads DTGVSQNPRHKITKRGQNVTFRCDPISEHNRLYWYRQTLGQGPEFLTYFQNEAQLEKSRLLSDRFSAERPKGSFSTLEIQRTEQGDSAMYLCASSLVGVEQYFGPGTRLTVT.

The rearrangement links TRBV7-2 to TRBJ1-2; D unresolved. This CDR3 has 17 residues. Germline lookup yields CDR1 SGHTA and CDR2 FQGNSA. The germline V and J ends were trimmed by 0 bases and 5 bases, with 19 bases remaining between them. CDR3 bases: TGTGCCAGCAGCTTAGCGGGGATGCCCGGGCCAGAATATGGCTACACCTTC. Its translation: CASSLAGMPGPEYGYTF.

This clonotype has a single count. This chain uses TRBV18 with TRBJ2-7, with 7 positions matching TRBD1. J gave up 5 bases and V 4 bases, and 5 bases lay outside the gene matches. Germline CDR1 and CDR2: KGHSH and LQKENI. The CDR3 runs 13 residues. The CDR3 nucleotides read TGTGCCAGCTCACGACATGGGACAGACGAGCAGTACTTC. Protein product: CASSRHGTDEQYF.

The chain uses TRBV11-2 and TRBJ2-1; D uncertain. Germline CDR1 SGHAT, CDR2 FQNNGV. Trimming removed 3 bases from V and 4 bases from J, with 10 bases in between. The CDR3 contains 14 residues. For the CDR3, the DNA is TGTGCCAGCAGCTTTGGACCAGAATACAATGAGCAGTTCTTC. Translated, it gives CASSFGPEYNEQFF.

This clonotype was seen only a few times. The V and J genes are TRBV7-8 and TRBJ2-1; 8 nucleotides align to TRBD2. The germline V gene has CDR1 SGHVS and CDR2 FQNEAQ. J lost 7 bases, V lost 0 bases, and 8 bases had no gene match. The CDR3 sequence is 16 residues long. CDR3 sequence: CASSLARAGEGNEQFF. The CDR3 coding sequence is TGTGCCAGCAGCTTAGCTCGAGCGGGAGAGGGGAATGAGCAGTTCTTC.

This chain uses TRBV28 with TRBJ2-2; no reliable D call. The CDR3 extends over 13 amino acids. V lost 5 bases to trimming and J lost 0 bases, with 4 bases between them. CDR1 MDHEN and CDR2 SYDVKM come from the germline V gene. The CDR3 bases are TGTGCCAGCAGTAACACGAACACCGGGGAGCTGTTTTTT. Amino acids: CASSNTNTGELFF.

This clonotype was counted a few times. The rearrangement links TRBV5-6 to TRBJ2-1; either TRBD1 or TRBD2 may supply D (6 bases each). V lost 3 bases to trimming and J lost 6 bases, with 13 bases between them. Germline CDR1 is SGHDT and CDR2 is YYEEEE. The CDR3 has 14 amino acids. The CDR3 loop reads CASSSHREVNEQFF. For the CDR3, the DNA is TGTGCCAGCAGCTCTCACAGGGAGGTCAATGAGCAGTTCTTC. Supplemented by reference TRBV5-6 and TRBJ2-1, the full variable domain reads DAGVTQSPTHLIKTRGQQVTLRCSPKSGHDTVSWYQQALGQGPQFIFQYYEEEERQRGNFPDRFSGHQFPNYSSELNVNALLLGDSALYLCASSSHREVNEQFFGPGTRLTVL.

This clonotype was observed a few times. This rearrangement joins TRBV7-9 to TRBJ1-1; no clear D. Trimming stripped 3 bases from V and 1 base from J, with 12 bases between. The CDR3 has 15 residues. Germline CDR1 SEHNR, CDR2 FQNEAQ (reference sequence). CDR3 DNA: TGTGCCAGCAGCTTTTTCGTTCCGGGGAACACTGAAGCTTTCTTT. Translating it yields CASSFFVPGNTEAFF.

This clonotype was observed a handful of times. CDR3 residues: CASSARSYEQYV. CDR3 in DNA: TGTGCCAGCAGCGCTCGATCCTACGAGCAGTACGTC. V is TRBV7-9 and J is TRBJ2-7; D is uncertain. V was shortened by 5 bases and J by 1 base, with 6 bases between the two germline ends. Per germline, CDR1 SEHNR and CDR2 FQNEAQ (reference sequence). This CDR3 is 12 amino acids long.